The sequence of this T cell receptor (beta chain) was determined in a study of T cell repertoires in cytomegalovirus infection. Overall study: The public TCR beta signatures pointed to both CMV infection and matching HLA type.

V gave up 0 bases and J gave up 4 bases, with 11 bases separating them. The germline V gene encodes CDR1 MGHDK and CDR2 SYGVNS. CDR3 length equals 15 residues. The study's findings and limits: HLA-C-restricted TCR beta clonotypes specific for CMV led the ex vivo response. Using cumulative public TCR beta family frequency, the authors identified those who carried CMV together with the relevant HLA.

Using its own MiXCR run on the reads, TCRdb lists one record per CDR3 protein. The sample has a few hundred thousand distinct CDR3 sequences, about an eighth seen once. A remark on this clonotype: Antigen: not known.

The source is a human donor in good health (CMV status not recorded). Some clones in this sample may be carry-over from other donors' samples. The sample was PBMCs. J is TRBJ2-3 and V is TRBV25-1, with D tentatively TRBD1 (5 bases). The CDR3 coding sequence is TGTGCCAGCAGTGAATATAAGGGGATCGCAGATACGCAGTATTTT. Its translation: CASSEYKGIADTQYF.